The 9 T cell receptor beta chains presented below share a single source sample, sequenced in a study of T cells after yellow fever vaccination. TCRdb analysed the 5' RACE reads with MiXCR anew, one entry per CDR3 protein. Of about 160,000 distinct CDR3 sequences listed, about 7% are singletons. The starting material was CD4+ T cells sorted from PBMCs, obtained about 5 days after the first yellow fever vaccination. The receptors were gathered from a young man who received the YFV17D yellow fever vaccine.

This clonotype was seen many times. The chain has TRBV5-1 and TRBJ1-6; 8 nucleotides match TRBD1. From germline, CDR1 is SGHRS and CDR2 YFSETQ. The CDR3 is made up of 14 amino acids. Trimming cost V 4 bases and J 11 bases; bases outside gene matches: 8. This chain's CDR3 is CASSVQGARTPLHF. CDR3 coding DNA: TGCGCCAGCAGCGTCCAGGGGGCGCGGACACCCCTCCACTTT.

This clonotype was picked up many times. The V call is TRBV7-9, the J call TRBJ1-4; D is unclear. Germline V lookup: CDR1 SEHNR, CDR2 FQNEAQ (reference sequence). The ends were cut back, 4 bases at V and 5 bases at J, with 11 bases in the middle. This CDR3 region has 14 residues. In DNA, the CDR3 is TGTGCCAGCAGCTCACGGACTGGGAATGAAAAACTGTTTTTT. Amino acid sequence: CASSSRTGNEKLFF. Full variable domain (missing parts from reference TRBV7-9 and TRBJ1-4): DTGVSQNPRHKITKRGQNVTFRCDPISEHNRLYWYRQTLGQGPEFLTYFQNEAQLEKSRLLSDRFSAERPKGSFSTLEIQRTEQGDSAMYLCASSSRTGNEKLFFGSGTQLSVL.

V is TRBV9 and J is TRBJ2-3; 8 nucleotides line up with TRBD2. This CDR3 has 15 amino acids. Germline trimming cut 0 bases from V and 5 bases from J; bases unmatched to any gene: 5. Looked up from germline, CDR1 is SGDLS and CDR2 is YYNGEE. The CDR3 spells CASSVDGGVLDTQYF. The CDR3 bases are TGTGCCAGCAGCGTAGACGGGGGGGTGCTAGATACGCAGTATTTT.

Ten or more counts support this clonotype. This chain uses TRBV2 with TRBJ1-2; D is undetermined. This CDR3 spans 13 amino acids. V shed 1 base and J shed 8 bases, with 11 bases lying between them. Germline-derived CDR1 and CDR2 are SNHLY and FYNNEI. The CDR3 here is CASSEGGLGGYTF. The DNA of the CDR3 is TGTGCCAGCAGTGAAGGAGGGTTAGGAGGCTACACCTTC.

The table lists this clonotype with a few counts. The chain links TRBV6-1 to TRBJ2-1; TRBD2 agrees at 8 bases. V shed 6 bases and J 5 bases; nucleotides not matched to a gene: 9. Germline assignment: CDR1 MNHNS and CDR2 SASEGT. The CDR3 contains 15 residues. The CDR3, as DNA: TGTGCCAGCAGCCCCAGCGGGGGCCGGGACAATGAGCAGTTCTTC. Translating gives CASSPSGGRDNEQFF.

Worth noting for this clonotype: This clone may be a read error of a much larger clone one base away. The CDR3 ends on some other residue instead of the conserved phenylalanine or tryptophan, so this is likely a read error. V and J are TRBV24-1 and TRBJ2-2; TRBD1 might be the D (6 bases). V lost 5 bases to trimming and J lost 4 bases, with 13 bases between them. The CDR3 spans 15 residues. CDR1 is KGHDR and CDR2 is SFDVKD in the germline V gene. CDR3 nucleotide sequence: TGTGCCACCAGTGCCGCCGGGACACTCACCGGGGAGCTGTTTTCT. Translated, it gives CATSAAGTLTGELFS.

Note on this clonotype: Sequence at one end of the junction differs from germline and may be a read error. The chain recombines TRBV18 with TRBJ2-4, with D possibly being TRBD2 (6 bases). The germline CDR1 and CDR2 sequences are KGHSH and LQKENI. The CDR3 has 17 amino acids. This CDR3 is CASCSPGLRKDKNIQYF. DNA for the CDR3: TGTGCCAGCTGCAGCCCGGGACTGAGGAAGGACAAAAACATCCAGTACTTC.

In regard to this clonotype: Just one base apart from a much larger clone, this may be a read error. This rearrangement joins TRBV27 to TRBJ2-5; D may be TRBD1 or TRBD2 (6 bases each). Germline V gene lookup returns CDR1 MNHEY and CDR2 SMNVEV (reference sequence). The V and J ends lost 6 bases and 7 bases respectively, with 21 bases between them. This CDR3 is built from 15 residues. The CDR3 loop reads CASSSLPGAWGTQYF. The CDR3 DNA reads as TGTGCCAGCAGCTCACTACCGGGGGCTTGGGGGACCCAGTACTTC.

This clonotype was recorded many times. The chain couples TRBV6-5 to TRBJ1-3; unclear D gene. Germline CDR1 MNHEY, CDR2 SVGAGI. This CDR3 spans 13 amino acids. The V end lost 0 bases, the J end lost 4 bases, and 4 bases lay between the germline ends. CDR3: CASSYSRGNTIYF. DNA of the CDR3: TGTGCCAGCAGTTACTCCAGGGGAAACACCATATATTTT.